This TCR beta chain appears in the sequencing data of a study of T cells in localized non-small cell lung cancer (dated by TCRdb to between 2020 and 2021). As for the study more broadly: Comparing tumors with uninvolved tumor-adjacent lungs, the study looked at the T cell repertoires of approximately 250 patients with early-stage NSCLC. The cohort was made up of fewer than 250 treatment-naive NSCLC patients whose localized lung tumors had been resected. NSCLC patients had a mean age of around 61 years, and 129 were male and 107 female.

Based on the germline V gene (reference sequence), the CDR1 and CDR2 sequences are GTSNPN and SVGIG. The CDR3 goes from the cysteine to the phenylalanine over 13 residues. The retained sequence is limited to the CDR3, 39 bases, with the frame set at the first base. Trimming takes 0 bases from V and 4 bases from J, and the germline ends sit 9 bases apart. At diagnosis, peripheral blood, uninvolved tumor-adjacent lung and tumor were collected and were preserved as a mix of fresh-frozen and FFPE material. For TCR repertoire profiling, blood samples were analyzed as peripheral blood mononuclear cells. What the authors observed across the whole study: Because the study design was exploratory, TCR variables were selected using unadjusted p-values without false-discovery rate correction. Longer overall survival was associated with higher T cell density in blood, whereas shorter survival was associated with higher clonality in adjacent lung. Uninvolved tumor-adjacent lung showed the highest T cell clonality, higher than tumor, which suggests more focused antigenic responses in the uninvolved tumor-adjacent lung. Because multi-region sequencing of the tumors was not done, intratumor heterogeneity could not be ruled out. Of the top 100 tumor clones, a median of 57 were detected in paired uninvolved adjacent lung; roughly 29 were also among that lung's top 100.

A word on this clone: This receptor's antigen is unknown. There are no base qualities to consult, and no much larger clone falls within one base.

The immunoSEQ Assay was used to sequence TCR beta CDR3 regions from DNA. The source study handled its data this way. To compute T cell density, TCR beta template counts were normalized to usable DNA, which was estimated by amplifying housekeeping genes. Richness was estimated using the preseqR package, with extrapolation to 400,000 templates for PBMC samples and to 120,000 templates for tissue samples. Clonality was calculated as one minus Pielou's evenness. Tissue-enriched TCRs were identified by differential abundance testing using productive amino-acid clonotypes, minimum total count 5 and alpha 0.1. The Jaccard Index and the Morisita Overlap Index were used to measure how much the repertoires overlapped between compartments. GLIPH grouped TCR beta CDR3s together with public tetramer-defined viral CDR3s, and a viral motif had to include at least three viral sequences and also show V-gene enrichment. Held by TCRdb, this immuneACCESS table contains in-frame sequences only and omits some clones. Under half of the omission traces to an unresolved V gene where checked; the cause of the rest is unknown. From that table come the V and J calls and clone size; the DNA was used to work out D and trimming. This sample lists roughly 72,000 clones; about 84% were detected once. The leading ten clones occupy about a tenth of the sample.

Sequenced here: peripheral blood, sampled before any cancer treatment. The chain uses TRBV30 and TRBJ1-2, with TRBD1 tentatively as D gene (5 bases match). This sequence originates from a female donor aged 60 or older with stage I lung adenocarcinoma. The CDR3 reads CAWSVGGTYGYTF. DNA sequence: TGTGCCTGGAGTGTTGGGGGGACCTATGGCTACACCTTC.